This TCR beta chain was sequenced for a study of monozygotic twins with inflammatory bowel disease. Study-level findings and limits: Lower sharing of clonotypes with other individuals was seen in IBD patients than in healthy twins. This was most marked in patients showing signs of disease activity.

From its re-call of the 5' RACE reads, TCRdb lists each CDR3 protein once, without DNA. The sample has 110,000 to 150,000 distinct CDR3 sequences. Comments on this clonotype: Antigen unknown.

Sequences were obtained from blood. The receptor's source is a human donor with ulcerative colitis or Crohn's disease, or a healthy co-twin of an affected twin (not recorded which).

CDR3 residues: CASSEGQITYF. V and J are TRBV2 and TRBJ2-7; TCRdb reports TRBD1, a call that lacks DNA to check it against. Germline V gene data show CDR1 as SNHLY and CDR2 as FYNNEI. This CDR3 comprises 11 residues.